This TCR beta chain was sequenced during a study of cytomegalovirus exposure and HLA in healthy donors. V lost 0 bases and J lost 1; bases outside the gene matches: 11. The CDR3 consists of 19 residues. Germline assignment: CDR1 WNHNN and CDR2 SYGVQD (reference sequence). The PCR contained 60 Vbeta and 13 Jbeta primers. The method was immunoSEQ multiplex PCR; TCRdb's version includes in-frame clones alone and lacks a portion of them. Of hundreds of thousands of clones listed, around nine tenths are singletons. With regard to this clone: Its antigen is as yet unknown.

Study-wide findings and caveats: It was assumed in the presence/absence analyses that sequencing depth was roughly uniform across donors. Indistinguishable V segments, including TRBV6-2 and TRBV6-3, were excluded. Researchers catalogued 164 TCR beta chains as cytomegalovirus-associated.

The chain recombines TRBV10-1 with TRBJ2-2, with 7 bases identical to TRBD1. The sequence was obtained from a young woman in good health and CMV-seronegative. The source material was PBMCs. The CDR3 sequence: CASSESRMRGQRNTGELFF. The CDR3 region has the DNA TGCGCCAGCAGTGAGTCGAGAATGAGGGGGCAGCGGAACACCGGGGAGCTGTTTTTT.